Shown below are 6 T cell receptor beta chains from a single sample sequenced in a study of T cell responses to AZD1222 COVID-19 vaccine. Repertoires were generated with immunoSEQ multiplex PCR, while TCRdb's copy carries only in-frame clones and drops some. In the table there are some 81,000 clones, 70% to 90% of which are singletons. The sample here was peripheral blood, taken 28 days after the second AZD1222 dose. These receptors were collected from an adult who received the AZD1222 COVID-19 vaccine.

The V gene is TRBV5-1, the J gene TRBJ1-3; 10 positions agree with TRBD1. CDR1 SGHRS and CDR2 YFSETQ come from the germline V gene. The junction had 2 bases not matched to a gene; V was cut back by 0 bases and J by 2 bases. The CDR3 consists of 16 residues. The CDR3 reads CASSLAGTGAGNTIYF. The CDR3 DNA reads as TGCGCCAGCAGCTTGGCCGGGACAGGGGCTGGAAACACCATATATTTT.

The chain couples TRBV6-5 to TRBJ2-1, with 9 bases matching TRBD2. From germline, CDR1 is MNHEY and CDR2 SVGAGI. V was pared by 10 bases and J by 8 bases, with 12 bases of the junction left unmatched. The CDR3 spans 14 residues. The DNA for the CDR3 is TGTGCCACCGGGACTAGCCCCTTTCTTGATGAGCAGTTCTTC. Residues: CATGTSPFLDEQFF.

The V and J genes are TRBV21-1 and TRBJ2-7; TRBD1, the D gene given by the table, was not confirmed from the DNA. TRBV21-1 corresponds to a pseudogene. CDR3 size: 15 residues. CDR3 amino acids: CASSKVGHGPYEQYF. The CDR3 coding sequence is TGTGCCAGCAGCAAAGTGGGACACGGTCCCTACGAGCAGTACTTC.

V and J are TRBV5-1 and TRBJ1-1; D possibly corresponds to TRBD1 (5 bases). With 0 bases removed from V and 2 bases from J, the gap between germline ends came to 14 bases. Germline V gene lookup returns CDR1 SGHRS and CDR2 YFSETQ. The CDR3 length is 16 residues. The CDR3 spells CASSLAPGLLNTEAFF. The CDR3 DNA reads as TGCGCCAGCAGCTTGGCTCCGGGACTCCTTAACACTGAAGCTTTCTTT. Looking up the rest from reference TRBV5-1 and TRBJ1-1 gives the full variable domain: KAGVTQTPRYLIKTRGQQVTLSCSPISGHRSVSWYQQTPGQGLQFLFEYFSETQRNKGNFPGRFSGRQFSNSRSEMNVSTLELGDSALYLCASSLAPGLLNTEAFFGQGTRLTVV.

V usage is TRBV10-3 and J usage is TRBJ1-5; 11 bases align to TRBD1. Germline V CDR1 and CDR2: ENHRY, SYGVKD. With V trimmed by 4 bases and J by 5 bases, 4 bases remained unmatched. CDR3 length: 15 amino acids. As DNA, the CDR3 is TGTGCCATCAGTGGAACGGACAGGGGGCATCAGCCCCAGCATTTT. This codes for CAISGTDRGHQPQHF.

The rearrangement joins TRBV6-1 to TRBJ1-5, with D maybe TRBD1 (5 bases). Germline-derived CDR1 and CDR2 are MNHNS and SASEGT. Trimming took off 0 bases at V and 0 bases at J, with 18 bases between the two ends. This CDR3 region has 19 residues. The CDR3 nucleotides read TGTGCCAGCAGTGAAGCGCTTCGAGGCAGGGTGAATAGCAATCAGCCCCAGCATTTT. Translation gives CASSEALRGRVNSNQPQHF.